The TCR beta chain described here comes from a study of cytomegalovirus exposure and HLA in healthy donors. Study findings and constraints: A likely sequencing artifact accounted for one observed cluster of highly shared sequence variants. It emerged from a later analysis that several of the most significant clusters appeared to be linked to common viral pathogens. V- and J-gene trimming of TCR beta was linked (in a later analysis) to a missense DCLRE1C variant.

Germline-derived CDR1 and CDR2 are MDHEN and SYDVKM. V trimming: 10 bases; J trimming: 3 bases; junction bases outside the gene matches: 7. The CDR3 spans 16 residues. Unrecorded immune exposures were likely, despite nominal health at sampling. This clone has a handful of counts. What it binds is unknown. The PCR made use of 60 Vbeta and 13 Jbeta primers. Profiling relied on immunoSEQ multiplex PCR, and the TCRdb table lists in-frame clones only, not all of them. The sample lists 90,000 to 150,000 clones, approximately 80% seen once, with about 3.9% in the top ten. The chain couples TRBV28 to TRBJ2-3, with 16 bases lining up with TRBD2. The material sequenced was PBMCs. The sequence derives from a human donor in good health. In DNA, the CDR3 is TGTGCCACCCGGGGACTAGCGGGAGGGCAGACAGATACGCAGTATTTT. It specifies CATRGLAGGQTDTQYF.